This TCR beta chain was recovered during a study of blood T cell repertoires in COVID-19. Study in general: The United States, Italy and Spain supplied acute and convalescent COVID-19 samples.

This CDR3 comprises 15 residues. The V end was cut by 5 bases, the J end by 8 bases, with 21 bases between. Germline CDR1 is MNHEY and CDR2 is SVGAGI. Generated by immunoSEQ multiplex PCR, the TCRdb table keeps only in-frame clones and is missing some. The table shows approximately 150,000 clones, with 70% to 80% occurring only once. The chain employs TRBV6-5 and TRBJ1-1, with unresolved D. Sequencing was carried out using PBMCs or T cells enriched from blood (not recorded which). The receptor was isolated from a woman between 65 and 79 years old in a cohort exposed to, infected with or recovered from COVID-19 (not recorded which). The CDR3 nucleotides are TGTGCCAGCAGTCGGGATCCACGGCCAAGAGAGGAAGCTTTCTTT. It yields the protein CASSRDPRPREEAFF.